These 15 T cell receptor beta chains came from one sample sequenced in a study of OX40 agonist ivuxolimab in advanced cancers. The repertoire was sequenced with immunoSEQ multiplex PCR; TCRdb's copy has only in-frame clones and lacks some. The table lists 75,000 to 95,000 clones, around 85% of them singletons. Here the sequenced sample was CD4+ or CD8+ T cells sorted from blood, taken in a trial of the OX40 agonist ivuxolimab. Receptors originate from an adult with an advanced solid tumor such as melanoma, head and neck, liver or kidney cancer.

V and J are TRBV7-3 and TRBJ1-2; D not certain. This CDR3 contains 13 residues. Germline-derived CDR1 and CDR2 are SGHTA and FQGTGA. The V gene lost 5 bases and the J gene lost 7 bases, with 14 bases spanning the gap. For the CDR3, the DNA is TGTGCCAGCAGCCCGGGCCCGCTGGGTGGCTACACCTTC. Translated: CASSPGPLGGYTF. Full variable domain (remainder filled in from reference TRBV7-3 and TRBJ1-2): GAGVSQTPSNKVTEKGKYVELRCDPISGHTALYWYRQSLGQGPEFLIYFQGTGAADDSGLPNDRFFAVRPEGSVSTLKIQRTERGDSAVYLCASSPGPLGGYTFGSGTRLTVV.

This clone was seen more than once but under ten times. This rearrangement joins TRBV2 to TRBJ1-2; 7 nucleotides agree with TRBD1. With 6 bases clipped from V and 7 bases from J, the junction kept 8 bases outside the gene matches. The germline V gene encodes CDR1 SNHLY and CDR2 FYNNEI. CDR3 length: 13 residues. The DNA of the CDR3 is TGTGCCAGCAGCGGGACAGTTCGGGGTGGCTACACCTTC. Its translation is CASSGTVRGGYTF.

The chain joins TRBV2 to TRBJ2-5; no reliable D call. CDR1 is SNHLY, CDR2 FYNNEI, per germline. Trimming left V 2 bases short and J 1 base short, with 8 bases between. The CDR3 contains 14 residues. As DNA, the CDR3 is TGTGCCAGCAGTGAACTGGACGCCCAAGAGACCCAGTACTTC. Its translation is CASSELDAQETQYF.

This clone was seen a single time. This chain uses TRBV29-1 with TRBJ2-7; D is unresolved. V was pared by 4 bases and J by 0 bases, with 4 bases between. Germline CDR1 SQVTM, CDR2 ANQGSEA. The CDR3 totals 11 residues. In DNA, the CDR3 is TGCAGCGTTGCTGACTCCTACGAGCAGTACTTC. Protein: CSVADSYEQYF.

This clone appeared a few times. The chain is built from TRBV10-3 and TRBJ1-3; D call uncertain. This CDR3 has 14 residues. In germline, CDR1 is ENHRY, CDR2 SYGVKD. Between the trimmed V and J ends, which lost 10 bases and 0 bases, there was a span of 13 bases. This CDR3 reads CATTRVSSGNTIYF. DNA of the CDR3: TGTGCCACCACAAGGGTCTCCTCTGGAAACACCATATATTTT.

The chain is built from TRBV18 and TRBJ2-1; 14 bases are a match to TRBD2. V dropped 4 bases and J dropped 8; count of bases not matched to a gene: 10. CDR1 is KGHSH and CDR2 is LQKENI in the germline V gene. This CDR3 has 17 residues. CDR3 protein: CASSHYPGLAGEDEQFF. As DNA, the CDR3 is TGTGCCAGCTCACACTATCCGGGACTAGCGGGAGAAGATGAGCAGTTCTTC.

This rearrangement joins TRBV5-4 to TRBJ2-1; 7 bases line up with TRBD1. Germline trimming cut 4 bases from V and 2 bases from J; bases unmatched to any gene: 12. CDR1 is SGHNT and CDR2 is YYREEE in the germline V gene (reference sequence). The CDR3 extends over 17 amino acids. The CDR3, as DNA: TGTGCCAGCAGCCTAGGGGGCCCCGACGCCCCCTACAATGAGCAGTTCTTC. Translated: CASSLGGPDAPYNEQFF. Looking up the rest from reference TRBV5-4 and TRBJ2-1 gives the full variable domain: ETGVTQSPTHLIKTRGQQVTLRCSSQSGHNTVSWYQQALGQGPQFIFQYYREEENGRGNFPPRFSGLQFPNYSSELNVNALELDDSALYLCASSLGGPDAPYNEQFFGPGTRLTVL.

The chain employs TRBV6-6 and TRBJ2-1, with D possibly TRBD2 on 5 matching bases. Trimming took off 4 bases at V and 7 bases at J, with 11 bases between the two ends. The CDR3 sequence is 13 residues long. Germline V gene lookup returns CDR1 MNHNY and CDR2 SVGAGI (reference sequence). DNA for the CDR3: TGTGCCAGCAGTTCCTATGCGGGTAATGAGCAGTTCTTC. This encodes CASSSYAGNEQFF.

J is TRBJ1-4 and V is TRBV19, with no clear D. Germline values: CDR1 LNHDA, CDR2 SQIVND (reference sequence). Between the trimmed V and J ends, which lost 5 bases and 8 bases, there was a span of 18 bases. This CDR3 is built from 15 residues. CDR3 sequence reads: CASSPDGGWVEKLFF. The CDR3, as DNA: TGTGCCAGTAGTCCCGACGGAGGATGGGTCGAAAAACTGTTTTTT.

The chain joins TRBV30 to TRBJ2-1; maybe TRBD2 (6 bases). CDR1 and CDR2 from the germline V gene are GTSNPN and SVGIG (reference sequence). Trimming stripped 1 base from V and 0 bases from J, with 13 bases between. The CDR3 has 16 residues. As DNA, the CDR3 is TGTGCCTGGAGTGCTCAGGGACTTAGCTCCTACAATGAGCAGTTCTTC. As protein: CAWSAQGLSSYNEQFF.

The J gene is TRBJ2-3, the V gene TRBV10-1; TRBD1 agrees at 7 bases. Trimming at V came to 5 bases and at J to 4 bases, leaving 0 bases not matched to a gene. This CDR3 is built from 12 residues. Germline V lookup: CDR1 WNHNN, CDR2 SYGVQD (reference sequence). The DNA of the CDR3 is TGCGCCAGCAGTCAGGGGGCAGATACGCAGTATTTT. Encoded protein: CASSQGADTQYF.

This chain links TRBV28 with TRBJ2-2; unclear D gene. The CDR3 totals 16 residues. The V and J ends lost 4 bases and 8 bases respectively, with 20 bases between them. Germline CDR1 is MDHEN and CDR2 is SYDVKM. The CDR3 is CASSSPTPGSYGELFF. As DNA, the CDR3 is TGTGCCAGCAGTTCCCCCACGCCGGGTTCCTATGGGGAGCTGTTTTTT. Variable domain in full (rest from reference TRBV28 and TRBJ2-2): DVKVTQSSRYLVKRTGEKVFLECVQDMDHENMFWYRQDPGLGLRLIYFSYDVKMKEKGDIPEGYSVSREKKERFSLILESASTNQTSMYLCASSSPTPGSYGELFFGEGSRLTVL.

The chain employs TRBV28 and TRBJ2-1; TRBD2 agrees at 13 bases. Germline V gene lookup returns CDR1 MDHEN and CDR2 SYDVKM. This CDR3 is 19 amino acids long. V shed 6 bases, J shed 0 bases, and the junction held 11 bases outside the gene matches. As DNA, the CDR3 is TGTGCCAGCAGCCCGGGACTAGCGGGGCGCCCGAGCTCCTACAATGAGCAGTTCTTC. Protein: CASSPGLAGRPSSYNEQFF.

The CDR3 bases are TGCGCCAGCAGCCAAGATCACGGGGAGCTGTTTTTT. Translation gives CASSQDHGELFF. This sequence joins TRBV4-3 and TRBJ2-2; D gene ambiguous. CDR3 size: 12 residues. Germline CDR1 is LGHNA and CDR2 is YSLEER. V was shortened by 0 bases and J by 7 bases, with 3 bases between the two germline ends.

The rearrangement uses TRBV7-9 and TRBJ2-7; 9 bases are shared with TRBD2. The CDR3 is made up of 17 amino acids. V lost 1 base to trimming and J lost 3 bases; unmatched junction nucleotides: 10. CDR1 and CDR2 (germline): SEHNR, FQNEAQ (reference sequence). The CDR3 region is CASSLGAGGLSDYEQYV. DNA of the CDR3: TGTGCCAGCAGCTTAGGGGCGGGGGGGCTCTCGGACTACGAGCAGTACGTC.